One sample yielded the 30 T cell receptor beta chains listed below, sequenced in a study of patients with pleural tuberculosis. TCRdb used MiXCR to reprocess the reads, holding one entry per CDR3 protein. The sample carries about 29,000 distinct CDR3 sequences, 15% to 20% recorded once. What was sequenced was peripheral blood. Receptor source: a human donor with pleural tuberculosis.

This clonotype was seen repeatedly, ten times or more. This chain uses TRBV4-3 with TRBJ1-2, with D hard to call. V was trimmed by 3 bases and J by 4 bases, leaving 18 bases between them. The CDR3 covers 16 residues. Germline V gene data show CDR1 as LGHNA and CDR2 as YSLEER. Here the CDR3 DNA reads TGCGCCAGCAGCCAGGAGAATCGGAGGGCCCGCTATGGCTACACCTTC. Translated, it gives CASSQENRRARYGYTF.

This clonotype was observed at least ten times. The rearrangement links TRBV7-2 to TRBJ1-1; no reliable D call. Germline lookup yields CDR1 SGHTA and CDR2 FQGNSA. V lost 5 bases and J 2 bases, leaving 15 bases between the germline ends. This CDR3 is 15 amino acids long. The chain's CDR3 is CASSVITGGNTEAFF. The CDR3 DNA reads as TGTGCCAGCAGCGTTATCACGGGAGGCAACACTGAAGCTTTCTTT.

For this clonotype: A single base separates this from a much larger clone, so it may be a read error. The chain joins TRBV7-9 to TRBJ2-2; TRBD2 might be the D (5 bases). The V gene's germline CDR1 is SEHNR and CDR2 FQNEAQ (reference sequence). CDR3 length: 12 residues. CDR3 sequence: CASTRTDGELLF. CDR3 coding DNA: TGTGCCAGCACTAGGACGGACGGGGAGCTGCTTTTT. The whole variable domain, filled in from reference TRBV7-9 and TRBJ2-2, reads DTGVSQNPRHKITKRGQNVTFRCDPISEHNRLYWYRQTLGQGPEFLTYFQNEAQLEKSRLLSDRFSAERPKGSFSTLEIQRTEQGDSAMYLCASTRTDGELLFGEGSRLTVL.

This clonotype was picked up many times. CDR3 loop: CASSPEVSSYNEQFF. For the CDR3, the DNA is TGTGCCAGCAGCCCAGAGGTGAGCTCCTACAATGAGCAGTTCTTC. This sequence joins TRBV13 and TRBJ2-1; D not resolved. CDR3 length: 15 amino acids. Germline V gives CDR1 PRHDT, CDR2 FYEKMQ (reference sequence). The V end was cut by 5 bases, the J end by 0 bases, with 11 bases between.

In regard to this clonotype: The junction and the germline gene differ at one end; a read error may be behind it. The chain employs TRBV15 and TRBJ2-3, with no clear D. In germline, CDR1 is LNHNV, CDR2 YYDKDF (reference sequence). The CDR3 has 13 amino acids. The CDR3 spells CSTSIDGRDTQYF. CDR3 in DNA: TGTTCCACCAGCATAGATGGAAGAGATACGCAGTATTTT.

Only a few counts were recorded for this clonotype. A read error is possible here, since a much larger clone lies one base away. The chain couples TRBV12-3 or TRBV12-4 to TRBJ2-7; D gene unclear. With 5 bases removed from V and 2 bases from J, the gap between germline ends came to 10 bases. CDR3 length equals 13 residues. The CDR3 here is CASSVEPTYEQYF. In nucleotides, the CDR3 is TGTGCCAGCAGTGTCGAGCCTACCTACGAGCAGTACTTC.

This clonotype was observed many times. The rearrangement uses TRBV29-1 and TRBJ2-1; D might be TRBD1 (6 bases). Germline V gene lookup returns CDR1 SQVTM and CDR2 ANQGSEA. This CDR3 has 13 amino acids. Trimming stripped 7 bases from V and 1 base from J, with 11 bases between. CDR3 sequence (DNA): TGCAGCGCCGAGGACAGTTCCTACAATGAGCAGTTCTTC. This sequence encodes CSAEDSSYNEQFF.

At least ten counts were recorded for this clonotype. This chain connects TRBV7-2 to TRBJ1-2, with D unresolved. The CDR3 spans 15 residues. The V gene's germline CDR1 is SGHTA and CDR2 FQGNSA. Trimming stripped 1 base from V and 4 bases from J, with 13 bases between. The CDR3, as DNA: TGTGCCAGCAGCTTAGAATCAGGCCTGTCCTATGGCTACACCTTC. This sequence encodes CASSLESGLSYGYTF. Using reference TRBV7-2 and TRBJ1-2 for the parts outside the CDR3, the full variable domain is GAGVSQSPSNKVTEKGKDVELRCDPISGHTALYWYRQSLGQGLEFLIYFQGNSAPDKSGLPSDRFSAERTGGSVSTLTIQRTQQEDSAVYLCASSLESGLSYGYTFGSGTRLTVV.

This clonotype came up many times. The junction differs from germline at one of its ends, possibly a read error. The chain couples TRBV28 to TRBJ2-1; D tentatively reads TRBD1 or TRBD2 (6 bases each). Germline CDR1 and CDR2: MDHEN and SYDVKM. CDR3 length: 15 amino acids. CDR3 region: CAGSDRGGSYNEQFF. In nucleotides, the CDR3 is TGTGCCGGCAGTGACCGAGGGGGGTCCTACAATGAGCAGTTCTTC.

This clonotype is categorized as medium-sized. The CDR3 region is CASRGTNSNQPQHF. CDR3 DNA: TGTGCCAGCAGGGGGACGAATAGCAATCAGCCCCAGCATTTT. The chain combines TRBV28 with TRBJ1-5, with D possibly matching TRBD1 (5 bases). V lost 6 bases and J 0 bases, leaving 9 bases between the germline ends. Germline loops: CDR1 MDHEN, CDR2 SYDVKM. The length of the CDR3 is 14 residues.

Ten or more counts support this clonotype. The chain joins TRBV7-6 to TRBJ2-7; D not resolved. Trimming took off 1 base at V and 0 bases at J, with 16 bases between the two ends. From germline, CDR1 is SGHVS and CDR2 FNYEAQ. CDR3 length: 17 residues. The DNA of the CDR3 is TGTGCCAGCAGCTTAGAAGCCGCATCCTCGTCCTCCTACGAGCAGTACTTC. Translating gives CASSLEAASSSSYEQYF.

This clonotype was counted ten times or more. The chain links TRBV7-9 to TRBJ1-2; 8 nucleotides align to TRBD1. Trimming at V came to 5 bases and at J to 6 bases, leaving 8 bases not matched to a gene. Germline V CDR1 and CDR2: SEHNR, FQNEAQ (reference sequence). This CDR3 region has 14 residues. The CDR3 reads CASSVRGTGDGYTF. Here the CDR3 DNA reads TGTGCCAGCAGCGTCCGCGGGACAGGCGATGGCTACACCTTC.

As for this clonotype: One end of the junction varies from germline; a read error may be responsible. The J gene is TRBJ2-3, the V gene TRBV28; D is possibly TRBD1 or TRBD2 (5 bases each). Germline V gives CDR1 MDHEN, CDR2 SYDVKM. The CDR3 is made up of 14 amino acids. This CDR3 is CASSPGRNTNTQYF. The CDR3 region has the DNA TGTGCCAGCAGCCCGGGACGGAACACAAATACGCAGTATTTT.

This clonotype has a count of ten or more. The chain has TRBV5-4 and TRBJ1-2; D not certain. Germline lookup yields CDR1 SGHNT and CDR2 YYREEE (reference sequence). This CDR3 region has 14 residues. Trimming took off 0 bases at V and 2 bases at J, with 8 bases between the two ends. The CDR3 DNA reads as TGTGCCAGCAGCTTGGTTGGAGGGAACTATGGCTACACCTTC. Translated: CASSLVGGNYGYTF.

By sample fraction, this clonotype is medium-sized. The chain uses TRBV27 and TRBJ1-1, with TRBD1 matching over 8 bases. J lost 1 base, V lost 3 bases, and 1 base had no gene match. The CDR3 sequence is 14 residues long. Germline CDR1 reads MNHEY; CDR2 reads SMNVEV (reference sequence). In DNA, the CDR3 is TGTGCCAGCAGTTTCGGGACAGGGAACACTGAAGCTTTCTTT. It codes for CASSFGTGNTEAFF.

This clonotype was seen just once. In DNA form, the CDR3 reads TGTGCCAACAGTGAGGGCTACACTGAAGCTTTCTTT. Translating gives CANSEGYTEAFF. The J gene is TRBJ1-1, the V gene TRBV7-2; D uncertain. This CDR3 contains 12 residues. Germline lookup yields CDR1 SGHTA and CDR2 FQGNSA. V was trimmed by 10 bases and J by 3 bases, leaving 12 bases between them.

This clonotype was detected ten times or more. The chain is built from TRBV12-5 and TRBJ1-1; D is unresolved. The CDR3 is 15 amino acids. Looked up from germline, CDR1 is LGHNT and CDR2 is FRNRAP. The V end was cut by 6 bases, the J end by 5 bases, with 19 bases between. In DNA form, the CDR3 reads TGTGCTAGTGGAAGATCCCCCGGGCCGAGGACTGAAGCTTTCTTT. Translated, it gives CASGRSPGPRTEAFF.

In its sample, this clonotype was seen many times. CDR3 sequence reads: CASSLVSAQRETQYF. In DNA form, the CDR3 reads TGTGCCAGCAGCTTAGTGTCTGCCCAGCGAGAGACCCAGTACTTC. The chain has TRBV7-2 and TRBJ2-5; D not certain. V lost 1 base, J lost 4 bases, and 13 bases lay in between. CDR1 and CDR2 (germline): SGHTA, FQGNSA. The CDR3 totals 15 residues. Full variable domain (rest looked up from reference TRBV7-2 and TRBJ2-5): GAGVSQSPSNKVTEKGKDVELRCDPISGHTALYWYRQSLGQGLEFLIYFQGNSAPDKSGLPSDRFSAERTGGSVSTLTIQRTQQEDSAVYLCASSLVSAQRETQYFGPGTRLLVL.

This clonotype was counted ten times or more. The rearrangement links TRBV20-1 to TRBJ2-7; TRBD2 agrees at 8 bases. The CDR3 extends over 14 amino acids. Trimming took 3 bases from V and 5 from J; bases not matched to a gene: 9. Germline CDR1 DFQATT, CDR2 SNEGSKA (reference sequence). The DNA for the CDR3 is TGCAGTGCTAGGGGACTAGTGTCGGTCGACGAGCAGTACTTC. It specifies CSARGLVSVDEQYF.

This clonotype was seen ten or more times. This chain links TRBV2 with TRBJ2-3; 8 nucleotides align to TRBD1. CDR1 and CDR2 from the germline V gene are SNHLY and FYNNEI. J lost 5 bases, V lost 4 bases, and 2 bases had no gene match. The CDR3 has 13 residues. CDR3 protein: CASSGQGRDTQYF. The CDR3 DNA sequence: TGTGCCAGCAGTGGACAGGGGAGAGATACGCAGTATTTT. The full variable domain, its missing parts supplied by reference TRBV2 and TRBJ2-3, is EPEVTQTPSHQVTQMGQEVILRCVPISNHLYFYWYRQILGQKVEFLVSFYNNEISEKSEIFDDQFSVERPDGSNFTLKIRSTKLEDSAMYFCASSGQGRDTQYFGPGTRLTVL.

With regard to this clonotype: No conserved phenylalanine or tryptophan is present at the end of the CDR3, so a read error is the likely explanation. Here the CDR3 reads CATSRSLGEGDEQFL. The CDR3 DNA reads TGTGCCACCAGCAGATCCCTCGGTGAGGGGGATGAGCAGTTCCTC. The chain uses TRBV15 and TRBJ2-5; possible D gene TRBD1, 6 bases. The J call may be incorrect, as the DNA end agrees better with TRBJ2-1. The CDR3 length is 15 residues. Germline CDR1 reads LNHNV; CDR2 reads YYDKDF (reference sequence).

The rearrangement links TRBV28 to TRBJ1-2; 12 bases fit TRBD1. The CDR3 is made up of 12 amino acids. Germline-derived CDR1 and CDR2 are MDHEN and SYDVKM. Trimming removed 11 bases from V and 5 bases from J; junction bases left unmatched: 3. The CDR3 sequence is CAGGQGAYGYTF. DNA for the CDR3: TGTGCCGGGGGACAGGGGGCGTATGGCTACACCTTC.

The chain employs TRBV9 and TRBJ2-6, with a weak D call TRBD2 (6 bases). There are 13 residues in the CDR3. Trimming cost V 4 bases and J 4 bases, with 6 bases left between them. In germline, CDR1 is SGDLS, CDR2 YYNGEE. The CDR3, as DNA: TGTGCCAGCAGCCGGGGGGGGGCCAACGTCCTGACTTTC. Translated: CASSRGGANVLTF.

This clonotype has a count of ten or more. J is TRBJ2-1 and V is TRBV7-2; a possible D gene is TRBD2 (7 bases). V gave up 5 bases and J gave up 6 bases, with 20 bases separating them. Germline V lookup: CDR1 SGHTA, CDR2 FQGNSA. The CDR3 runs to 16 residues. CDR3 bases: TGTGCCAGCAGCGGAGGGGGGGGAGCGATCGGCAATGAGCAGTTCTTC. This encodes CASSGGGGAIGNEQFF.

This clonotype appeared many times. V and J are TRBV20-1 and TRBJ2-7; D is perhaps TRBD2 (7 bases). The length of the CDR3 is 14 residues. CDR1 is DFQATT and CDR2 is SNEGSKA in the germline V gene (reference sequence). V was cut by 7 bases and J by 2 bases, with 18 bases left in between. CDR3 nucleotides: TGCAGTGGAGCGAAGGGGGGGGTAGCCTACGAGCAGTACTTC. Translation gives CSGAKGGVAYEQYF.

Comments on this clonotype: This may stem from a read error, because a much larger clone lies one nucleotide away. The chain recombines TRBV7-9 with TRBJ1-4; D may be TRBD1 (6 bases). The CDR3 consists of 16 residues. From germline, CDR1 is SEHNR and CDR2 FQNEAQ (reference sequence). V lost 5 bases and J 5 bases, leaving 18 bases between the germline ends. CDR3 sequence reads: CASSGGDGGRNEKLFF. The CDR3 DNA follows: TGTGCCAGCAGCGGGGGGGATGGGGGCCGGAATGAAAAACTGTTTTTT.

This clonotype has ten or more counts. V usage is TRBV3-1 and J usage is TRBJ1-5, with D maybe TRBD1 (5 bases). The germline V gene has CDR1 LGHDT and CDR2 YNNKEL (reference sequence). V dropped 2 bases and J dropped 6 bases, with 14 bases sitting between them. CDR3 length: 15 residues. CDR3 region: CASSQMRQGGQPQHF. The CDR3 DNA is TGTGCCAGCAGCCAAATGAGGCAGGGCGGTCAGCCCCAGCATTTT.

This clonotype was recorded at least ten times. The chain has TRBV14 and TRBJ2-3; 9 bases are a match to TRBD1. This CDR3 region has 14 residues. Losses at the gene ends were 3 bases for V and 4 bases for J; bases not matched to a gene: 2. From germline, CDR1 is SGHDN and CDR2 FVKESK. The DNA of the CDR3 is TGTGCCAGCAGCCACGACAGGGGGGCAGATACGCAGTATTTT. Its translation: CASSHDRGADTQYF.

This clonotype appeared many times. CDR3 in DNA: TGTGCCAGTTGGACAGGGGGCGCGTATGGCTACACCTTC. Its protein is CASWTGGAYGYTF. The V call is TRBV2, the J call TRBJ1-2; TRBD1 agrees at 11 bases. This CDR3 has 13 amino acids. Germline CDR1 reads SNHLY; CDR2 reads FYNNEI. V dropped 9 bases and J dropped 5; count of bases not matched to a gene: 5.

The V gene is TRBV2, the J gene TRBJ1-5; TRBD1 aligns across 8 bases. J was trimmed by 3 bases and V by 4 bases; bases with no gene match: 2. CDR1 and CDR2 from the germline V gene are SNHLY and FYNNEI. The CDR3 is made up of 14 amino acids. The DNA for the CDR3 is TGTGCCAGCAGTGGACAGGGGATCAATCAGCCCCAGCATTTT. Encoded protein: CASSGQGINQPQHF.